This T cell receptor (beta chain) was recovered during a study of OX40 agonist ivuxolimab in advanced cancers. Study as a whole: Averaging 60 years in age, with a range of about 23 to 79, the cohort was 80% to 90% male.

The CDR3 length is 14 residues. Germline V CDR1 and CDR2: SEHNR, FQNEAQ (reference sequence). With 1 base removed from V and 3 bases from J, the gap between germline ends came to 4 bases. Remarks on this clone: Its antigen remains unknown.

Study-wide results and caveats: Clonal expansion among partial responders at 0.1-3.0 mg/kg ranked near the lowest.

The study sampled blood at baseline, cycle 4 day 1, and cycle 7 day 1. The method was immunoSEQ multiplex PCR; TCRdb's version includes in-frame clones alone and lacks a portion of them. This sample has 60,000 to 65,000 clones, with less than 95% found just once. This chain uses TRBV7-9 with TRBJ1-6, with no clear D. The source is an adult with an advanced solid tumor such as melanoma, head and neck, liver or kidney cancer. The specimen was CD4+ or CD8+ T cells sorted from blood, collected in a trial of the OX40 agonist ivuxolimab. The CDR3 nucleotides read TGTGCCAGCAGCTTAGAAGGCTATAATTCACCCCTCCACTTT. Translation gives CASSLEGYNSPLHF.